This T cell receptor beta chain was captured by sequencing in a study of CD8 T cells in Susac syndrome. The CDR3 loop spans 13 amino acids. Germline V gene data show CDR1 as SNHLY and CDR2 as FYNNEI. The V and J ends lost 5 bases and 2 bases respectively, with 8 bases between them. This clonotype was detected only a few times. After extraction with the RNeasy kit, about 0.45 to 1 ug of the RNA was reverse transcribed using random hexamers. A single record per CDR3 protein comes from TCRdb applying MiXCR to the immunoSEQ multiplex PCR reads. Of 150,000 to 200,000 distinct CDR3 sequences in the sample, just over 90% were seen once.

This chain links TRBV2 with TRBJ2-3; TRBD1 or TRBD2 may be the D gene (5 bases each). The origin of this receptor is a human donor in good health. Sequenced material: CD4+ T cells from PBMCs. CDR3 protein: CASSRDLTDTQYF. CDR3 coding DNA: TGTGCCAGCAGTCGGGACCTCACAGATACGCAGTATTTT.